This is a list of T cell receptor beta chains from one sample in a study of chemoradiotherapy in HPV16-positive cancers. The method was immunoSEQ multiplex PCR; TCRdb's version includes in-frame clones alone and lacks a portion of them. The sample lists more than 15,000 clones; more than 85% were seen once. The material was blood, obtained from a patient who underwent chemoradiotherapy. Source of these receptors: a human donor with HPV-associated anogenital cancer. Both conserved end residues are trimmed from each CDR3. Fields, in order: V gene, CDR3 protein.

V gene: TRBV11-3
CDR3 protein: ASSLDPGGDSYNEQF

V gene: TRBV19
CDR3 protein: ASSTTGSLGGQPQH

V gene: TRBV7-6
CDR3 protein: ASSSWTSGGADTQY

V gene: TRBV7-2
CDR3 protein: ASRTRAGGKDTQY

V gene: TRBV5-1
CDR3 protein: ASSRTGTREPSSGNTIY

V gene: TRBV11-2
CDR3 protein: ASSQGQNYGYT

V gene: TRBV5-1
CDR3 protein: ASHPAGGAEGYT

V gene: TRBV5-1
CDR3 protein: ASSSGMAYGYT

V gene: TRBV10-1
CDR3 protein: ASSPHDRDTGELF

V gene: TRBV11-2
CDR3 protein: ASSLEPLPDTQY

V gene: TRBV14
CDR3 protein: ASSQDRSYEQY

V gene: TRBV4-1
CDR3 protein: ASSQLGGLADNEQF

V gene: TRBV27
CDR3 protein: ASSVYRDRVNNSPLH

V gene: TRBV30
CDR3 protein: AWSSGGANTEAF

V gene: TRBV5-1
CDR3 protein: ASTPGATKNTEAF

V gene: TRBV6-1
CDR3 protein: ASSAGVGSPLH

V gene: TRBV19
CDR3 protein: ASSHSHRDAGFHEQF

V gene: TRBV6-1
CDR3 protein: ASSEASGGPDTQY

V gene: TRBV5-4
CDR3 protein: ASSLRGTNYGYT

V gene: TRBV7-9
CDR3 protein: ASSSTDRGEAKNIQY

V gene: TRBV2
CDR3 protein: ASNPDRGRLGTEAF

V gene: TRBV11-3
CDR3 protein: ASSSPGTLNYEQY

V gene: TRBV7-9
CDR3 protein: ASSPGLVIQETQY

V gene: TRBV18
CDR3 protein: ASSPRGGADEKLF

V gene: TRBV6-1
CDR3 protein: ASSADVIAF

V gene: TRBV28
CDR3 protein: ASSLVLGNEQF

V gene: TRBV11-2
CDR3 protein: ASSFGQRGFYGYT

V gene: TRBV2
CDR3 protein: ATNPQRATNEKLF

V gene: TRBV7-2
CDR3 protein: ATRGMGTEAF

V gene: TRBV7-9
CDR3 protein: ASSGDNEKLF

V gene: TRBV7-9
CDR3 protein: ASSQDSNEQY

V gene: TRBV10-1
CDR3 protein: ASSEVTPDTQY

V gene: TRBV5-1
CDR3 protein: ASSSLPGRQNTEAF

V gene: TRBV19
CDR3 protein: ASNQQGPREKLF

V gene: TRBV10-2
CDR3 protein: ASSGTGGASISEAF

V gene: TRBV10-2
CDR3 protein: ASEGGRYGYT

V gene: TRBV6-5
CDR3 protein: ASSQGGNSPLH

V gene: TRBV7-2
CDR3 protein: ASSPDRVPGELF

V gene: TRBV6-1
CDR3 protein: ASSWTVLTGELF

V gene: TRBV9
CDR3 protein: ASSVKGATDGNTIY

V gene: TRBV11-2
CDR3 protein: ASSFNGAGKETQY

V gene: TRBV5-8
CDR3 protein: AIENVILNTEAF

V gene: TRBV27
CDR3 protein: ASSLITQASSYNEQF

V gene: TRBV4-3
CDR3 protein: ASSQDSGETDTIY

V gene: TRBV2
CDR3 protein: ASSGTGLNEKLF

V gene: TRBV27
CDR3 protein: ASSSHTGLSGNTIY

V gene: TRBV11-2
CDR3 protein: ASSRRGVGTDTQY

V gene: TRBV5-4
CDR3 protein: ASSQDQAANEKLF